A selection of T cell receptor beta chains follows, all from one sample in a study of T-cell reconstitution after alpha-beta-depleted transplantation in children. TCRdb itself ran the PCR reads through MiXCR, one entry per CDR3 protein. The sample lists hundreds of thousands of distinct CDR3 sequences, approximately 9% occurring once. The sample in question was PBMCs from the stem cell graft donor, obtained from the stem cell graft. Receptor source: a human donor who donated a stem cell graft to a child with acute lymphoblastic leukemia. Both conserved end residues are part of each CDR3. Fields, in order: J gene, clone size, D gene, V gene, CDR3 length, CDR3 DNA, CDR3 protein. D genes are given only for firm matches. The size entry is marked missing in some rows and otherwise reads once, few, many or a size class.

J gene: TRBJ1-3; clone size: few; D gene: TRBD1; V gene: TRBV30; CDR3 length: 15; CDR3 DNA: TGTGCCTTCAGGACAGGGGGTATCTCTGGAAACACCATATATTTT; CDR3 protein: CAFRTGGISGNTIYF
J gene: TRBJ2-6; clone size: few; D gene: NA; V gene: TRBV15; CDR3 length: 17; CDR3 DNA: TGTGCCACCAGCAGAGAATACAGCCTCTCTGGGGCCAACGTCCTGACTTTC; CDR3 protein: CATSREYSLSGANVLTF
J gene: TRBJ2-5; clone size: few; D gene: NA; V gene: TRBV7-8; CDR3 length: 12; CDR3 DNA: TGTGCCAGCAGCTTATTTCGCGAGACCCAGTACTTC; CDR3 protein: CASSLFRETQYF
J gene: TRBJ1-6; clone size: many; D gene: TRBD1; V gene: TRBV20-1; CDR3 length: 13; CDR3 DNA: TGCAGTGCCATGACAGGGGCCCATTCACCCCTCCACTTT; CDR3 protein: CSAMTGAHSPLHF
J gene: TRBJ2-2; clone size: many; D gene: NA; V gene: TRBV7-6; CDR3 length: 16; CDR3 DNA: TGTGCCAGCAGCTTATTTAACACCCCGGGGACCGGGGAGCTGTTTTTT; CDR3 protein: CASSLFNTPGTGELFF
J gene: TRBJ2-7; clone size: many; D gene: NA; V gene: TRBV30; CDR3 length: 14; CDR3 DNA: TGTGCCTGGAGTGTCGGGCAGCTCTTGCCCGAGCAGTACTTC; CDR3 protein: CAWSVGQLLPEQYF
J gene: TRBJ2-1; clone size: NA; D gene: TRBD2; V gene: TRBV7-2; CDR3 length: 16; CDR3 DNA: TGTGCCAGCAGCTTAGACGGGACTAGTCTCCGCAATGAGCAGTTCTTC; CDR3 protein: CASSLDGTSLRNEQFF
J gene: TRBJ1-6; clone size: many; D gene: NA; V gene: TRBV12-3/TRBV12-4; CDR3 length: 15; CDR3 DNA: TGTGCCAGCAGTTTATCCCTAGGCGGTGGCTCACCCCTCCACTTT; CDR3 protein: CASSLSLGGGSPLHF
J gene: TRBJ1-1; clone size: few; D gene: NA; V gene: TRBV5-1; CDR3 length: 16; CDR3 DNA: TGCGCCAGCAGCACCTCACAGGGTTCGATGAACACTGAAGCTTTCTTT; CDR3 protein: CASSTSQGSMNTEAFF
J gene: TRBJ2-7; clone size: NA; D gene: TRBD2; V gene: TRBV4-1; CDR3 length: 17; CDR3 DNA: TGCGCCAGCAGCCCGGGACTAGCGGGGGGACCTTCCTACGAGCAGTACTTC; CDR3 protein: CASSPGLAGGPSYEQYF
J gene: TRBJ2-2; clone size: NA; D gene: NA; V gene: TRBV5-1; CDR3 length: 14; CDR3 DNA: TGCGCCAGCAGCTTCACAGGGAACACCGGGGAGCTGTTTTTT; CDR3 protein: CASSFTGNTGELFF
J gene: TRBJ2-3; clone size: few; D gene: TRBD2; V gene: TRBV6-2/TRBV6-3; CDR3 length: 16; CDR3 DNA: TGTGCCAGCAGTTACGGGACTAGCGGGGACCCAGATACGCAGTATTTT; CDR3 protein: CASSYGTSGDPDTQYF
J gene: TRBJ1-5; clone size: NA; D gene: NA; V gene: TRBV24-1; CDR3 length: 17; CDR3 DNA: TGTGCCACCAGTGGAACTCGCGGCGCAGATATCAATCAGCCCCAGCATTTT; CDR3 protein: CATSGTRGADINQPQHF
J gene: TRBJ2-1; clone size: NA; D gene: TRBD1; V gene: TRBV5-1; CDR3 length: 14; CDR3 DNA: TGCGCCAGCAGCCCCGGACAGGGACTGAATGAGCAGTTCTTC; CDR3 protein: CASSPGQGLNEQFF
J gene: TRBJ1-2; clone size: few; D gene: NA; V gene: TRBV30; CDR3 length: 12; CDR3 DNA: TGTGCCTGGAGTGACGCAGGGTATGGCTACACCTTC; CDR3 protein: CAWSDAGYGYTF
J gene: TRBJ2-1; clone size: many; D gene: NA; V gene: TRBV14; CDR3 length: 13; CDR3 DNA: TGTGCCAGCAGCCAAGATCCCGGGACAGAGCAGTTCTTC; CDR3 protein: CASSQDPGTEQFF
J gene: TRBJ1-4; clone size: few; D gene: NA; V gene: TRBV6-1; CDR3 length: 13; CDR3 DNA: TGTGCCAGCACTCACAATCTAGGGGAAAAACTGTTTTTT; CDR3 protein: CASTHNLGEKLFF
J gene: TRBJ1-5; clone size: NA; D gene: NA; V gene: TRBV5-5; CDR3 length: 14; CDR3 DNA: TGTGCCAGCAGCTACCGGGATAGCAATCAGCCCCAGCATTTT; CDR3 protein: CASSYRDSNQPQHF
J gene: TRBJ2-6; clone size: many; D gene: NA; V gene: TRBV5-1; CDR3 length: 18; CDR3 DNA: TGCGCCAGCAGCTTGATCCCCGGGGGGCAGGTTGGGGCCAACGTCCTGACTTTC; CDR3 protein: CASSLIPGGQVGANVLTF
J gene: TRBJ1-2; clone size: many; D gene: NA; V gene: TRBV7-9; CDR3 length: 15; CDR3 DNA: TGTGCCAGCAGCTTAGACACCCCGCTTGTTCTTGGCTACACCTTC; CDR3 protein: CASSLDTPLVLGYTF
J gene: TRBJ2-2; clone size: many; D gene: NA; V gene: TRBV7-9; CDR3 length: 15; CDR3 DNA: TGTGCCAGCAGCTCCACTTTAAAGGGGCCGGGGGAGCTGTTTTTT; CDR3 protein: CASSSTLKGPGELFF
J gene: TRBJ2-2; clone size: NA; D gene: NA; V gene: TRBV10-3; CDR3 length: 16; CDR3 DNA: TGTGCCATCCGGTCGACCGGGACACAGAACACTGGGGAGCTGTTTTTT; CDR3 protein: CAIRSTGTQNTGELFF
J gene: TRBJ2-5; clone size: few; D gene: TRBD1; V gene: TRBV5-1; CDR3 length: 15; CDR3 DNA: TGCGCCAGCAGCTCAGGACAGGGGGCGTCGGAGACCCAGTACTTC; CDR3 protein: CASSSGQGASETQYF
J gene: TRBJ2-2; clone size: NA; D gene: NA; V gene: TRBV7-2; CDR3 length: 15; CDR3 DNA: TGTGCCAGCAGCCCCGGGCGGGTTAACACCGGGGAGCTGTTTTTT; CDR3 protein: CASSPGRVNTGELFF
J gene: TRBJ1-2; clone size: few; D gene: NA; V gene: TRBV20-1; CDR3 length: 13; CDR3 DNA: TGCAGTGCTAGAGTGACAGAGATGTATGGCTACACCTTC; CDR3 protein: CSARVTEMYGYTF
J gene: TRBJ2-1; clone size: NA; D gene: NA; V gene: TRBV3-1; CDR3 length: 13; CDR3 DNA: TGTGCCAGCAGCCAAACGACCTACAATGAGCAGTTCTTC; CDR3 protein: CASSQTTYNEQFF
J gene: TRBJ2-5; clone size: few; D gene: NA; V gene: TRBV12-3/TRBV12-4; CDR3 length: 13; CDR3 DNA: TGTGCCAGCACCCGGGCTGGGGCAGAGACCCAGTACTTC; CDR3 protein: CASTRAGAETQYF
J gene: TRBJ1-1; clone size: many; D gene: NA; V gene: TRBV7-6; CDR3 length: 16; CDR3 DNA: TGTGCCAGCAGCTTATATCCCAAGGGTCTTACCCCTGAAGCTTTCTTT; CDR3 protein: CASSLYPKGLTPEAFF
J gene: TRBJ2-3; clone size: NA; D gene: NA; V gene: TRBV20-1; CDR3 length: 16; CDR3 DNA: TGCAGTGCTAGAGATCCCCCTAGCCGACCCACAGATACGCAGTATTTT; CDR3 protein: CSARDPPSRPTDTQYF
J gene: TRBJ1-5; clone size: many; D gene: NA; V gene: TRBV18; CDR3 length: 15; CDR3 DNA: TGTGCCAGCTCACGGGCCGACCGGGGCAATCAGCCCCAGCATTTT; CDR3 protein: CASSRADRGNQPQHF
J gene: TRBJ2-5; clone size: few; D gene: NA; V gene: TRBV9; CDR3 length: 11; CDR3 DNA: TGTGCCAGCAGCCTCGAGCAGACCCAGTACTTC; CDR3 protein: CASSLEQTQYF
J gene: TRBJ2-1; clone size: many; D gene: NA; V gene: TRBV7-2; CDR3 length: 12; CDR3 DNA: TGTGCCAGCAGCCCGACGAATAATGAGCAGTTCTTC; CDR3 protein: CASSPTNNEQFF
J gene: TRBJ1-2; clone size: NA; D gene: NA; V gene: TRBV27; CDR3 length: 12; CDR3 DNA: TGTGCCAGCAGTTCGCAGGGAGGAGGCTACACCTTC; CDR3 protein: CASSSQGGGYTF
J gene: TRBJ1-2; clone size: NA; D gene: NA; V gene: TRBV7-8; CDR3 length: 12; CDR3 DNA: TGTGCCAGCAGCTTTGACAGATATGGCTACACCTTC; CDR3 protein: CASSFDRYGYTF
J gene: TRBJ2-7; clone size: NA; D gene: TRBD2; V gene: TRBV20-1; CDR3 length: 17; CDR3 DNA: TGCAGTGCCCTAAGCGGTCTCGGGGGGGCGACCTCCTACGAGCAGTACTTC; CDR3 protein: CSALSGLGGATSYEQYF
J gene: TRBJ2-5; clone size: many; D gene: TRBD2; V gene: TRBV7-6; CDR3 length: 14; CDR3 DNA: TGTGCCAGCAGCTTAGGAGCGGGGCAAGAGACCCAGTACTTC; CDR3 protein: CASSLGAGQETQYF
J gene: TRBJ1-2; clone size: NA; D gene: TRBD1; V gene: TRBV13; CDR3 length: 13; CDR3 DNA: TGTGCCAGCAGCTTTGACAGGGTTCGTGGCTACACCTTC; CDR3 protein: CASSFDRVRGYTF
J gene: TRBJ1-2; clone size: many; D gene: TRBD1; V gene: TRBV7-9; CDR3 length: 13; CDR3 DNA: TGTGCCAGCGGGACAGAACTTAACTATGGCTACACCTTC; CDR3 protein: CASGTELNYGYTF
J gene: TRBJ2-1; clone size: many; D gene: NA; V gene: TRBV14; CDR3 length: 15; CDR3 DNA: TGTGCCAGCACCCCGGCGGGGGCATTTAGGTATGAGCAGTTCTTC; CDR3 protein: CASTPAGAFRYEQFF
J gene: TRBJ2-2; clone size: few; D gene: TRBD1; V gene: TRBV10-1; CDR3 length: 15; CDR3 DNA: TGCGCCAGCAGTGACCGACAGGGGTACACCGGGGAGCTGTTTTTT; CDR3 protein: CASSDRQGYTGELFF
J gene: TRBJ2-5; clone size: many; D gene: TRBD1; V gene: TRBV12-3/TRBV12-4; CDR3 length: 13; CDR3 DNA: TGTGCCAGCAGGGACAGGGTCCAAGAGACCCAGTACTTC; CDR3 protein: CASRDRVQETQYF
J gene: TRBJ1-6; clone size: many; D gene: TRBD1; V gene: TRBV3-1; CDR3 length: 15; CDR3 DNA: TGTGCCAGCAGCCAGGGACAGGGGAAGGATTCACCCCTCCACTTT; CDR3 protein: CASSQGQGKDSPLHF
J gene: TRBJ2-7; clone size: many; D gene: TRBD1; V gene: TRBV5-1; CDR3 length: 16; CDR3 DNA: TGCGCCAGCAGCTTGGACAGGGGCTTGGGCAACTACGAGCAGTACTTC; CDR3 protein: CASSLDRGLGNYEQYF
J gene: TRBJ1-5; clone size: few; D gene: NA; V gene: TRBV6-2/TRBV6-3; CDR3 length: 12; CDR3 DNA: TGTGCCAGCAGTCCGACCAATATCTACCAGCATTTT; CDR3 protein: CASSPTNIYQHF
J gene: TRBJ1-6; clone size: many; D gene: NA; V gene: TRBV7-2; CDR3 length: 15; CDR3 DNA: TGTGCCAGCAGCACGCCTCCAGGGGTGAATTCACCCCTCCACTTT; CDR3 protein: CASSTPPGVNSPLHF
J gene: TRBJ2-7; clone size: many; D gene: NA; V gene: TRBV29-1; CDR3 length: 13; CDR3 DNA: TGCAGCGTGTCTGGCAGGGAGTGGACCGAGCAGTACTTC; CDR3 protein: CSVSGREWTEQYF
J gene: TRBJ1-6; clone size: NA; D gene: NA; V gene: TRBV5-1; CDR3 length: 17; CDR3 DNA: TGCGCCAGCAGCTTGGAGGTAGGGGGGAACCCCAATTCACCCCTCCACTTT; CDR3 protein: CASSLEVGGNPNSPLHF
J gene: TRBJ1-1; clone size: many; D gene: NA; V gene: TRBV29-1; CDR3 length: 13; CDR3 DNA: TGCAGCGCCCCCTCCCAAGGGGTCACTGAAGCTTTCTTT; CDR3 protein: CSAPSQGVTEAFF
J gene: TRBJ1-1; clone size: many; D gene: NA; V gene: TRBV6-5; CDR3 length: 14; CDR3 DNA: TGTGCCAGCAGTTACAGTCGGTTGAACACTGAAGCTTTCTTT; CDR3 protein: CASSYSRLNTEAFF
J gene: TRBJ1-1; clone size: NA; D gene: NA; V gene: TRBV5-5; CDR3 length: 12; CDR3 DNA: TGTGCCTGCAAATCGATGAACACTGAAGCTTTCTTT; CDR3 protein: CACKSMNTEAFF
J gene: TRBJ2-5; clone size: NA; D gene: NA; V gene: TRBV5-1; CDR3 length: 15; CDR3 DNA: TGCGCCAGCAGCTTGACGCCGACTCTACAAGAGACCCAGTACTTC; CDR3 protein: CASSLTPTLQETQYF
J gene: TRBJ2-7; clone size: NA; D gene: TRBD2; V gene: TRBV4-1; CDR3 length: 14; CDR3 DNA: TGCGCCAGCAGCCAAGGACTAGCGGGGGCCGAGCAGTACTTC; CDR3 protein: CASSQGLAGAEQYF
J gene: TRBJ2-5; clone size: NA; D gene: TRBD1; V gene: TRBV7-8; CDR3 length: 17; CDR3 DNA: TGTGCCAGCAGCTTACGAACGGGACAGGGAAGGGGAGAGACCCAGTACTTC; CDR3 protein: CASSLRTGQGRGETQYF
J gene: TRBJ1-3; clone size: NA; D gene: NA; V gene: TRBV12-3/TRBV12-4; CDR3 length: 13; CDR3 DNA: TGTGCCAGCACCTTGTCAGCTGGAAACACCATATATTTT; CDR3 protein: CASTLSAGNTIYF
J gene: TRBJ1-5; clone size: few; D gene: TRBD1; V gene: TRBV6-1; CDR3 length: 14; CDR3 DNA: TGTGCCAGCAGTCCACAGGGGGGCAATCAGCCCCAGCATTTT; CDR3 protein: CASSPQGGNQPQHF
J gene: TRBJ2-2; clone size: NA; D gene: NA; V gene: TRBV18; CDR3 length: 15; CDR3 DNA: TGTGCCAGCAACCAGAACACAGAGAACACCGGGGAGCTGTTTTTT; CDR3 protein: CASNQNTENTGELFF
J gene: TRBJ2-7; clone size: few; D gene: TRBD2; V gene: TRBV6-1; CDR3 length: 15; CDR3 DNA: TGTGCCAGCAGATCCACGGGCGGGGGACCCTACGAGCAGTACTTC; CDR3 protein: CASRSTGGGPYEQYF
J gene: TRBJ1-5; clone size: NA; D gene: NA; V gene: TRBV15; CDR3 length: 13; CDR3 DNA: TGTGCCACCAGCAGAGATCTGGGGACGCCCCAGCATTTT; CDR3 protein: CATSRDLGTPQHF
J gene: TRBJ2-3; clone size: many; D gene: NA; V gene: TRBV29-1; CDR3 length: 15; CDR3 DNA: TGCAGCGCCGAGTATCAGCCGTTGGGGACAGATACGCAGTATTTT; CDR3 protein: CSAEYQPLGTDTQYF